The clone carrying this T cell receptor (beta chain) has ten or more counts. The sample comes from a study of human T cells and chemical hapten exposure. TCRdb re-derived calls from the RACE reads in MiXCR, one entry per CDR3 protein. The sample yields approximately 100,000 distinct CDR3 sequences, about 10% seen once. Noted time point: patch test 1, 2 weeks after DPC sensitization. Treatment of the sample: therapeutic diphenylcyclopropenone sensitization with weekly scalp DPC. Each donor was an alopecia patient between 18 and 70 years of age who qualified for DPC. This CDR3 has 16 amino acids. J lost 3 bases, V lost 2 bases, and 8 bases had no gene match. Germline CDR1 is SGHRS and CDR2 is YFSETQ.

The chain is built from TRBV5-1 and TRBJ2-3; 8 bases align to TRBD2. This clonotype was sampled from a woman aged 40 to 50 with alopecia areata. Some clones in this sample may be carry-over from other donors' samples. The sequencing here drew on whole blood, taken in connection with sensitization to the hapten diphenylcyclopropenone (DPC). The CDR3 loop reads CASSFTSGRSTDTQYF. In DNA, the CDR3 is TGCGCCAGCAGCTTTACAAGCGGGAGATCAACAGATACGCAGTATTTT. Supplemented by reference TRBV5-1 and TRBJ2-3, the full variable domain reads KAGVTQTPRYLIKTRGQQVTLSCSPISGHRSVSWYQQTPGQGLQFLFEYFSETQRNKGNFPGRFSGRQFSNSRSEMNVSTLELGDSALYLCASSFTSGRSTDTQYFGPGTRLTVL.